One sample yielded the 26 T cell receptor beta chains listed below, sequenced in a study of early T cells in non-severe SARS-CoV-2 infection. TCRdb passed the 5' RACE reads through MiXCR, listing each CDR3 protein once. The sample includes approximately 79,000 distinct CDR3 sequences, 13% of them seen just once. Sequencing input: whole blood. The receptors originated from an adult who was a healthcare worker with PCR-confirmed SARS-CoV-2 infection or an uninfected control (not recorded which).

This clonotype was seen more than once but under ten times. The CDR3 DNA follows: TGTGCCAGCAGCTCAGGGAGGGTCCACGAGCAGTACTTC. It yields the protein CASSSGRVHEQYF. V usage is TRBV7-2 and J usage is TRBJ2-7; TRBD2 aligns across 7 bases. The trim removed 4 bases at V and 5 bases at J, leaving 5 bases unmatched. Germline CDR1 is SGHTA and CDR2 is FQGNSA. The CDR3 extends over 13 amino acids.

This clonotype was observed many times. V and J are TRBV2 and TRBJ1-1; D may be TRBD1 (5 bases). V lost 6 bases to trimming and J lost 2 bases, with 10 bases between them. Looked up from germline, CDR1 is SNHLY and CDR2 is FYNNEI. The CDR3 is made up of 13 amino acids. The CDR3: CASRVDINTEAFF. The DNA of the CDR3 is TGTGCCAGCAGGGTGGACATTAACACTGAAGCTTTCTTT.

The sample holds a few counts of this clonotype. The chain links TRBV7-8 to TRBJ1-6; no definite D call. V lost 2 bases and J lost 14, with 16 bases in between. From germline, CDR1 is SGHVS and CDR2 FQNEAQ. The CDR3 runs 14 residues. The CDR3 nucleotides are TGTGCCAGCAGCTTAATTGCAGGCCCTGGGGCCCTCCACTTT. Translation gives CASSLIAGPGALHF. Using reference TRBV7-8 and TRBJ1-6 for the parts outside the CDR3, the full variable domain is GAGVSQSPRYKVAKRGQDVALRCDPISGHVSLFWYQQALGQGPEFLTYFQNEAQLDKSGLPSDRFFAERPEGSVSTLKIQRTQQEDSAVYLCASSLIAGPGALHFGNGTRLTVT.

This clonotype was observed a handful of times. J is TRBJ2-7 and V is TRBV9; 8 bases line up with TRBD2. The CDR3 has 15 amino acids. Germline loops: CDR1 SGDLS, CDR2 YYNGEE. The ends lost 4 bases at V and 3 bases at J; junction bases unmatched: 9. DNA of the CDR3: TGTGCCAGCAGCCCCGCTCCGGGAGGGGTCTACGAGCAGTACTTC. Residues: CASSPAPGGVYEQYF.

Here the CDR3 DNA reads TGCAGCGCCCCCCGGGACAGGGGCTACGAGCAGTACTTC. Protein: CSAPRDRGYEQYF. This chain joins TRBV20-1 and TRBJ2-7, with TRBD1 identical over 10 bases. The CDR3 runs to 13 residues. CDR1 and CDR2 from the germline V gene are DFQATT and SNEGSKA (reference sequence).

The sample holds a few counts of this clonotype. The gene calls are TRBV9 and TRBJ2-7; D gene ambiguous. In germline, CDR1 is SGDLS, CDR2 YYNGEE. Trimming shortened V by 2 bases and J by 1 base, and 10 bases separated the two germline ends. The CDR3 totals 14 residues. The DNA of the CDR3 is TGTGCCAGCAGCGTTACCACCCGGTCCTACGAGCAGTACTTC. This gives the protein CASSVTTRSYEQYF.

This clonotype was found many times. The V and J genes are TRBV5-1 and TRBJ2-5, with D maybe TRBD1 (5 bases). Germline CDR1 SGHRS, CDR2 YFSETQ. The CDR3 length is 14 residues. The V and J ends lost 3 bases and 4 bases respectively, with 13 bases between them. CDR3 bases: TGCGCCAGCAGCTCTACGACAGCCGGAGAGACCCAGTACTTC. Protein product: CASSSTTAGETQYF.

At least ten counts were recorded for this clonotype. Here the CDR3 DNA reads TGTGCCAGCAGCCGTGGGACAGGGCTTGATCAGCCCCAGCATTTT. Amino acid sequence: CASSRGTGLDQPQHF. The chain uses TRBV11-2 and TRBJ1-5; 9 bases match TRBD1. V gave up 5 bases and J gave up 5 bases; unmatched junction bases: 7. The germline gives CDR1 SGHAT, CDR2 FQNNGV. This CDR3 spans 15 amino acids. The variable domain in full, with the rest retrieved from reference TRBV11-2 and TRBJ1-5, is EAGVAQSPRYKIIEKRQSVAFWCNPISGHATLYWYQQILGQGPKLLIQFQNNGVVDDSQLPKDRFSAERLKGVDSTLKIQPAKLEDSAVYLCASSRGTGLDQPQHFGDGTRLSIL.

This clonotype was detected only a few times. This chain connects TRBV28 to TRBJ2-1; TRBD1 matches at 9 bases. The germline V gene encodes CDR1 MDHEN and CDR2 SYDVKM. J was trimmed by 3 bases and V by 6 bases; bases with no gene match: 9. The CDR3 has 16 amino acids. CDR3 sequence (DNA): TGTGCCAGCAGACCACCGGGACAGGGTAACTACAATGAGCAGTTCTTC. As protein: CASRPPGQGNYNEQFF. Together with reference TRBV28 and TRBJ2-1, the CDR3 gives the full variable domain: DVKVTQSSRYLVKRTGEKVFLECVQDMDHENMFWYRQDPGLGLRLIYFSYDVKMKEKGDIPEGYSVSREKKERFSLILESASTNQTSMYLCASRPPGQGNYNEQFFGPGTRLTVL.

The chain combines TRBV19 with TRBJ1-5; D is ambiguous. The CDR3 covers 13 residues. Germline V gene lookup returns CDR1 LNHDA and CDR2 SQIVND (reference sequence). V was clipped by 10 bases and J by 0 bases, with 10 bases between them. In DNA, the CDR3 is TGTGCCACCACCTCTTATAGCAATCAGCCCCAGCATTTT. The encoded protein is CATTSYSNQPQHF.

This clonotype was counted only a few times. The chain employs TRBV20-1 and TRBJ2-5; a possible D gene is TRBD1 (6 bases). Per germline, CDR1 DFQATT and CDR2 SNEGSKA (reference sequence). Trimming removed 6 bases from V and 2 bases from J, with 10 bases in between. This CDR3 has 12 residues. The CDR3 here is CSATGHQETQYF. CDR3 coding DNA: TGCAGTGCCACGGGACATCAAGAGACCCAGTACTTC.

The gene calls are TRBV20-1 and TRBJ1-2; 8 nucleotides align to TRBD1. Germline lookup yields CDR1 DFQATT and CDR2 SNEGSKA (reference sequence). J lost 0 bases, V lost 0 bases, and 6 bases had no gene match. This CDR3 comprises 16 residues. This CDR3 is CSARDAAGQANYGYTF. In DNA form, the CDR3 reads TGCAGTGCTAGAGATGCGGCGGGACAGGCTAACTATGGCTACACCTTC.

The chain couples TRBV28 to TRBJ1-2, with a possible D match to TRBD1 (6 bases). Looked up from germline, CDR1 is MDHEN and CDR2 is SYDVKM. This CDR3 is built from 13 residues. With 6 bases removed from V and 6 bases from J, the gap between germline ends came to 14 bases. This CDR3 is CASSLLGANGYTF. CDR3 nucleotides: TGTGCCAGCAGCCTTCTGGGGGCGAATGGCTACACCTTC.

This clonotype was seen a few times. V is TRBV2 and J is TRBJ1-5; D call uncertain. Germline CDR1 and CDR2: SNHLY and FYNNEI. V lost 2 bases to trimming and J lost 0 bases, with 2 bases between them. The CDR3 has 13 amino acids. The CDR3 loop is CASSEFSNQPQHF. The CDR3 coding sequence is TGTGCCAGCAGTGAATTTAGCAATCAGCCCCAGCATTTT.

This rearrangement joins TRBV7-2 to TRBJ1-2; D unclear. Germline V CDR1 and CDR2: SGHTA, FQGNSA. With 5 bases removed from V and 2 bases from J, the gap between germline ends came to 12 bases. CDR3 length: 14 amino acids. This chain's CDR3 is CASSLFYSNYGYTF. The CDR3 DNA reads as TGTGCCAGCAGCCTTTTCTACAGCAACTATGGCTACACCTTC.

This clonotype turned up a few times. The rearrangement links TRBV18 to TRBJ2-2, with D possibly matching TRBD1 (6 bases). The CDR3 spans 16 residues. Trimming shortened V by 5 bases and J by 3 bases, and 16 bases separated the two germline ends. From germline, CDR1 is KGHSH and CDR2 LQKENI. CDR3 coding DNA: TGTGCCAGCTCAGAGACAGGAGGCCATTACACCGGGGAGCTGTTTTTT. It yields the protein CASSETGGHYTGELFF.

This clonotype was seen many times. The V call is TRBV5-1, the J call TRBJ2-5; the D is unclear. V was shortened by 0 bases and J by 0 bases, with 6 bases between the two germline ends. The CDR3 covers 14 residues. Germline-derived CDR1 and CDR2 are SGHRS and YFSETQ. For the CDR3, the DNA is TGCGCCAGCAGCTTGGATCACAACCAAGAGACCCAGTACTTC. Encoded protein: CASSLDHNQETQYF.

This clonotype was seen a handful of times. The chain couples TRBV5-1 to TRBJ2-1, with 10 positions matching TRBD1. CDR3 length: 16 amino acids. The junction had 10 bases not matched to a gene; V was cut back by 3 bases and J by 7 bases. Germline CDR1 and CDR2: SGHRS and YFSETQ. The CDR3 nucleotides read TGCGCCAGCAGCTCCACTACCGGGACAGGGGTAAATGAGCAGTTCTTC. It specifies CASSSTTGTGVNEQFF.

The CDR3 protein is CASSPVAGPSYNEQFF. In nucleotides, the CDR3 is TGTGCCAGCAGCCCCGTAGCGGGACCGAGTTACAATGAGCAGTTCTTC. The chain couples TRBV7-2 to TRBJ2-1, with 8 bases aligning to TRBD2. After removal of 5 bases from V and 4 bases from J, the junction contained 10 bases not matched to a gene. CDR1 is SGHTA, CDR2 FQGNSA, per germline. This CDR3 comprises 16 residues.

This chain joins TRBV2 and TRBJ1-1; no firm D call. V was shortened by 4 bases and J by 6 bases, with 15 bases between the two germline ends. Germline CDR1 is SNHLY and CDR2 is FYNNEI. The CDR3 is 14 residues long. CDR3 residues: CASSGRLTPAEAFF. The DNA of the CDR3 is TGTGCCAGCAGTGGGAGATTAACCCCGGCTGAAGCTTTCTTT.

This clonotype was counted only a few times. The chain combines TRBV4-1 with TRBJ2-7; D possibly corresponds to TRBD1 (6 bases). Germline assignment: CDR1 MGHRA and CDR2 YSYEKL. Deletions cut 5 bases from V and 2 bases from J, with 10 bases between. This CDR3 is 13 amino acids long. DNA for the CDR3: TGCGCCAGCAGCTCAGGGGACACCTACGAGCAGTACTTC. This translates into CASSSGDTYEQYF.

The CDR3 reads CASSQRTSGTDTQYF. The CDR3 DNA reads TGTGCCAGCAGCCAGAGAACTAGCGGCACAGATACGCAGTATTTT. The rearrangement uses TRBV3-1 and TRBJ2-3, with 7 bases matching TRBD2. Germline CDR1 reads LGHDT; CDR2 reads YNNKEL (reference sequence). This CDR3 is built from 15 residues. The junction had 4 bases not matched to a gene; V was cut back by 3 bases and J by 1 base.

This clonotype has only a few counts. The chain employs TRBV20-1 and TRBJ1-4; 9 positions agree with TRBD1. Germline V gene lookup returns CDR1 DFQATT and CDR2 SNEGSKA (reference sequence). With V trimmed by 6 bases and J by 5 bases, 1 base remained unmatched. The CDR3 sequence is 12 residues long. CDR3 in amino acids: CSAGTGNEKLFF. The CDR3 nucleotides read TGCAGTGCCGGGACAGGGAATGAAAAACTGTTTTTT.

This clonotype was counted between two and nine times. J is TRBJ2-7 and V is TRBV7-9; 8 bases are shared with TRBD1. J lost 5 bases, V lost 5 bases, and 8 bases had no gene match. The CDR3 totals 14 residues. Germline values: CDR1 SEHNR, CDR2 FQNEAQ (reference sequence). The CDR3 protein is CASSIGQGLNEQYF. CDR3 in DNA: TGTGCCAGCAGCATCGGACAGGGCTTAAACGAGCAGTACTTC. Using reference TRBV7-9 and TRBJ2-7 for the parts outside the CDR3, the full variable domain is DTGVSQNPRHKITKRGQNVTFRCDPISEHNRLYWYRQTLGQGPEFLTYFQNEAQLEKSRLLSDRFSAERPKGSFSTLEIQRTEQGDSAMYLCASSIGQGLNEQYFGPGTRLTVT.

This clonotype was observed a handful of times. The V call is TRBV7-9, the J call TRBJ2-3; 8 bases match TRBD2. The CDR3 has 16 residues. V shed 5 bases, J shed 2 bases, and the junction held 9 bases outside the gene matches. Germline V CDR1 and CDR2: SEHNR, FQNEAQ (reference sequence). CDR3 in amino acids: CASSPHGLASTDTQYF. The CDR3 region has the DNA TGTGCCAGCAGCCCGCATGGACTAGCTTCCACAGATACGCAGTATTTT.

The V and J genes are TRBV28 and TRBJ2-3; 7 bases line up with TRBD2. Germline CDR1 reads MDHEN; CDR2 reads SYDVKM. V gave up 6 bases and J gave up 0 bases; unmatched junction bases: 9. The CDR3 length is 16 residues. The CDR3 protein is CASSPYRSGSTDTQYF. CDR3 nucleotide sequence: TGTGCCAGCAGCCCCTACCGTAGCGGGAGCACAGATACGCAGTATTTT.